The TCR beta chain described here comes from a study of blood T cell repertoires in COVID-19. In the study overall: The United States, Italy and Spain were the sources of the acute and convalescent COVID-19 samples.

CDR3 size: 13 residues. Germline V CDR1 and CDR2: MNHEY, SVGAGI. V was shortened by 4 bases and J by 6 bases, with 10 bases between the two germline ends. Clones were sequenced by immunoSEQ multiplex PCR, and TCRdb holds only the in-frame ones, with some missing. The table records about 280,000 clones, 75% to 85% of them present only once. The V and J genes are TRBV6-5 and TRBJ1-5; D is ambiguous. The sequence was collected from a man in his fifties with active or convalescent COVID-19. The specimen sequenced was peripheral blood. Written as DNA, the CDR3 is TGTGCCAGCAGTTCCCGAGGTGGTCAGCCCCAGCATTTT. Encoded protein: CASSSRGGQPQHF.